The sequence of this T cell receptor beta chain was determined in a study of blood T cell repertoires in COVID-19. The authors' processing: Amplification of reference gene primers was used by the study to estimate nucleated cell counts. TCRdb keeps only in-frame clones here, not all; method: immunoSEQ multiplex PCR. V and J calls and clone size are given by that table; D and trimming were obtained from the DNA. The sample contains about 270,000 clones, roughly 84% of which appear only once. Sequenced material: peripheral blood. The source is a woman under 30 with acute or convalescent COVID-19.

CDR3 amino acids: CASSRGTSLNYEQFF. DNA of the CDR3: TGTGCCAGCAGCCGTGGGACTAGTCTCAATTATGAGCAGTTCTTC. J is TRBJ2-1 and V is TRBV14; 8 positions agree with TRBD2. V lost 4 bases to trimming and J lost 8 bases; unmatched junction nucleotides: 10. Germline CDR1 and CDR2: SGHDN and FVKESK. CDR3 length equals 15 residues.